The 13 T cell receptor beta chains below all came from one sample that was sequenced in a study of cytomegalovirus exposure and HLA in healthy donors. It was with 60 Vbeta and 13 Jbeta primers that the PCR ran. Data came from immunoSEQ multiplex PCR; TCRdb stores just in-frame clones and leaves some out. The sample holds tens of thousands of clones, 70% to 85% seen once. Sequencing input: PBMCs. These receptors all stem from a man aged 18 to 35 in good health and CMV-seronegative.

This rearrangement joins TRBV7-6 to TRBJ2-1, with D perhaps matching TRBD1 (6 bases). The CDR3 length is 14 residues. Trimming pared 4 bases from V and 5 bases from J, leaving 12 bases between. Germline V gene lookup returns CDR1 SGHVS and CDR2 FNYEAQ. The CDR3: CASSWGPRNNEQFF. Written as DNA, the CDR3 is TGTGCCAGCAGCTGGGGGCCCAGGAACAATGAGCAGTTCTTC.

The chain links TRBV7-3 to TRBJ2-1; 7 positions match TRBD2. This CDR3 has 14 residues. The germline CDR1 and CDR2 sequences are SGHTA and FQGTGA. Losses at the gene ends were 5 bases for V and 1 base for J; bases not matched to a gene: 2. CDR3 protein: CASSRTRSYNEQFF. Written as DNA, the CDR3 is TGTGCCAGCAGCCGGACTAGGTCCTACAATGAGCAGTTCTTC.

The chain has TRBV6-5 and TRBJ1-2, with 10 positions matching TRBD1. The CDR3 totals 14 residues. V lost 6 bases and J lost 7; bases outside the gene matches: 8. Germline-derived CDR1 and CDR2 are MNHEY and SVGAGI. The CDR3: CASSKGQGVRGYTF. The CDR3 region has the DNA TGTGCCAGCAGCAAAGGACAGGGGGTACGTGGCTACACCTTC.

V is TRBV27 and J is TRBJ2-7, with TRBD2 as a possible D gene (6 bases). The CDR3 consists of 15 residues. Germline loops: CDR1 MNHEY, CDR2 SMNVEV (reference sequence). V was shortened by 5 bases and J by 1 base, with 15 bases between the two germline ends. CDR3: CASSPRPRGSYEQYF. As DNA, the CDR3 is TGTGCCAGCAGTCCCCGCCCCCGGGGGTCCTACGAGCAGTACTTC.

The V and J genes are TRBV2 and TRBJ2-3, with D perhaps TRBD1 (7 bases). Germline V gene lookup returns CDR1 SNHLY and CDR2 FYNNEI. The CDR3 runs to 15 residues. Trimming took off 3 bases at V and 2 bases at J, with 12 bases between the two ends. The CDR3 here is CASSEAGGLTDTQYF. For the CDR3, the DNA is TGTGCCAGCAGTGAGGCAGGGGGGCTCACAGATACGCAGTATTTT.

J is TRBJ1-1 and V is TRBV30, with TRBD1 as a possible D gene (6 bases). Trimming left V 0 bases short and J 6 bases short, with 26 bases between. CDR1 GTSNPN and CDR2 SVGIG come from the germline V gene (reference sequence). This CDR3 comprises 18 residues. This CDR3 is CAWSVVRRPGVSVAEAFF. The CDR3 DNA reads TGTGCCTGGAGTGTAGTCCGGCGGCCAGGGGTATCAGTCGCTGAAGCTTTCTTT.

V is TRBV10-2 and J is TRBJ2-7; 7 bases map to TRBD2. Germline V lookup: CDR1 WSHSY, CDR2 SAAADI. This CDR3 is 13 amino acids long. The V and J ends lost 0 bases and 5 bases, in that order; junction bases with no gene match: 1. The CDR3 DNA follows: TGCGCCAGCAGTGAGTCTGGGGGGGACGAGCAGTACTTC. Its translation is CASSESGGDEQYF.

V gene TRBV5-4 combines with J gene TRBJ2-1; 10 nucleotides match TRBD1. Germline CDR1 is SGHNT and CDR2 is YYREEE (reference sequence). The CDR3 has 15 amino acids. V was clipped by 4 bases and J by 3 bases; unmatched bases: 4. The CDR3 loop is CASSLGQGDYNEQFF. The CDR3 coding sequence is TGTGCCAGCAGCCTAGGACAGGGGGACTACAATGAGCAGTTCTTC.

The rearrangement joins TRBV11-2 to TRBJ2-7, with D tentatively TRBD1 (5 bases). The CDR3 contains 13 residues. The V gene lost 3 bases and the J gene lost 6 bases, with 12 bases spanning the gap. Germline V gene data show CDR1 as SGHAT and CDR2 as FQNNGV. The CDR3 coding sequence is TGTGCCAGCAGCTTTTTACAGGAATCCGAGCAGTACTTC. Translated: CASSFLQESEQYF.

The V call is TRBV2, the J call TRBJ2-7; possible D gene TRBD2, 6 bases. The CDR3 loop spans 13 amino acids. Trimming removed 11 bases from V and 5 bases from J, with 19 bases in between. Looked up from germline, CDR1 is SNHLY and CDR2 is FYNNEI. This CDR3 is CAFRDSQPHEQYF. In DNA form, the CDR3 reads TGTGCCTTTAGGGACTCCCAACCCCACGAGCAGTACTTC.

The chain is built from TRBV13 and TRBJ2-3; TRBD2 is a possible D gene (6 bases). The V gene lost 2 bases and the J gene lost 0 bases, with 21 bases spanning the gap. This CDR3 region has 19 residues. CDR1 is PRHDT, CDR2 FYEKMQ, per germline (reference sequence). The CDR3 protein is CASSLTIRRRDVSTDTQYF. CDR3 in DNA: TGTGCCAGCAGCTTAACGATCAGAAGGCGGGACGTGAGCACAGATACGCAGTATTTT. The full variable domain, in which reference TRBV13 and TRBJ2-3 provide the parts outside the CDR3, is AAGVIQSPRHLIKEKRETATLKCYPIPRHDTVYWYQQGPGQDPQFLISFYEKMQSDKGSIPDRFSAQQFSDYHSELNMSSLELGDSALYFCASSLTIRRRDVSTDTQYFGPGTRLTVL.

This sequence joins TRBV30 and TRBJ2-2, with 12 bases lining up with TRBD1. Germline assignment: CDR1 GTSNPN and CDR2 SVGIG (reference sequence). With V trimmed by 5 bases and J by 7 bases, 11 bases remained unmatched. The CDR3 covers 16 residues. The DNA of the CDR3 is TGTGCCTGGGGGGGGGACAGGGGGCGCGGTGACGGGGAGCTGTTTTTT. It encodes CAWGGDRGRGDGELFF.

The CDR3 sequence: CSVGEDNEQFF. The DNA for the CDR3 is TGCAGCGTTGGGGAGGACAATGAGCAGTTCTTC. The chain employs TRBV29-1 and TRBJ2-1; D is possibly TRBD2 (6 bases). Trimming removed 4 bases at V and 5 bases at J, with 6 bases between. The CDR3 length is 11 residues. Looked up from germline, CDR1 is SQVTM and CDR2 is ANQGSEA.